This T cell receptor beta chain emerged from a study of T cells in Graves' hyperthyroidism and ophthalmopathy. This clonotype showed up just a few times. Per the germline V gene, CDR1 is KGHSH and CDR2 is LQKENI. This CDR3 region has 15 residues. Deletions cut 1 base from V and 7 bases from J, with 11 bases between. Amplification yielded TCR beta CDR3 regions, with RNA transcripts as the source. The TCR CDR3 first-round RT-PCR relied on the HTBI primer set. TCRdb analysed the multiplex PCR reads with MiXCR anew, one entry per CDR3 protein. The sample carries approximately 380,000 distinct CDR3 sequences, over 15% recorded once.

The sequence came from a woman younger than 35 with Graves' hyperthyroidism. Sequencing was performed on blood. The J gene is TRBJ1-6, the V gene TRBV18; D is unresolved. The DNA of the CDR3 is TGTGCCAGCTCACCACTTAAGACTGAGAATTCACCCCTCCACTTT. It is translated as CASSPLKTENSPLHF.